These 12 T cell receptor beta chains were sequenced from one sample in a study of patients and donors after allogeneic stem cell transplantation (dated by TCRdb to about 2020). The method behind the library was RT-PCR. For sequencing, a NextSeq 550 was employed. The public reads were reanalyzed by TCRdb: fastp trimming at Q25, MiXCR alignment, in-frame beta chains only. Rows are unified per CDR3 protein, each entry keeping the most common DNA and genes. Here the sample has tens of thousands of distinct CDR3 sequences; less than 5% occur a single time. The ten largest clones capture roughly 2.5% of the sample. The sequencing input was blood, either unsorted or a sorted T cell fraction (not recorded which). Receptors originate from a human donor who was either an allogeneic HSCT recipient or a stem cell or donor lymphocyte infusion donor (not recorded which). It is not recorded whose cells these are; they may come from a transplant donor.

This clonotype showed up just a few times. V gene TRBV5-4 combines with J gene TRBJ2-7; 8 bases line up with TRBD2. The CDR3 totals 15 residues. CDR1 is SGHNT, CDR2 YYREEE, per germline (reference sequence). V was clipped by 0 bases and J by 1 base; unmatched bases: 3. Here the CDR3 reads CASSLAGGRSYEQYF. CDR3 sequence (DNA): TGTGCCAGCAGCTTGGCGGGGGGGAGGTCCTACGAGCAGTACTTC. Combining the CDR3 with reference TRBV5-4 and TRBJ2-7 gives the whole variable domain ETGVTQSPTHLIKTRGQQVTLRCSSQSGHNTVSWYQQALGQGPQFIFQYYREEENGRGNFPPRFSGLQFPNYSSELNVNALELDDSALYLCASSLAGGRSYEQYFGPGTRLTVT.

In its sample, this clonotype was seen many times. The J gene is TRBJ2-2, the V gene TRBV28; TRBD1 is a possible D gene (5 bases). The CDR3 runs to 16 residues. Germline-derived CDR1 and CDR2 are MDHEN and SYDVKM. V was clipped by 2 bases and J by 0 bases, with 10 bases between them. The CDR3: CASSLRTRTNTGELFF. The CDR3 bases are TGTGCCAGCAGTTTACGGACAAGGACGAACACCGGGGAGCTGTTTTTT.

This clonotype was seen many times. The rearrangement joins TRBV19 to TRBJ1-2; 7 nucleotides line up with TRBD1. This CDR3 has 14 amino acids. The trim removed 6 bases at V and 3 bases at J, leaving 7 bases unmatched. The V gene's germline CDR1 is LNHDA and CDR2 SQIVND (reference sequence). The CDR3 coding sequence is TGTGCCAGTAGCGTACAGGGGTACGACTATGGCTACACCTTC. Translation: CASSVQGYDYGYTF.

The sample holds many counts of this clonotype. CDR3 nucleotides: TGTGCCAGCAGCCAAGAATCATCCGGTCCCCAGCATTTT. This sequence encodes CASSQESSGPQHF. J is TRBJ1-5 and V is TRBV3-1; D uncertain. Germline lookup yields CDR1 LGHDT and CDR2 YNNKEL (reference sequence). Trimming left V 0 bases short and J 10 bases short, with 10 bases between. The CDR3 is 13 residues long. The full variable domain, rest sourced from reference TRBV3-1 and TRBJ1-5, is DTAVSQTPKYLVTQMGNDKSIKCEQNLGHDTMYWYKQDSKKFLKIMFSYNNKELIINETVPNRFSPKSPDKAHLNLHINSLELGDSAVYFCASSQESSGPQHFGDGTRLSIL.

Many counts were recorded for this clonotype. This chain links TRBV6-5 with TRBJ1-2, with D possibly matching TRBD1 (6 bases). CDR1 MNHEY and CDR2 SVGAGI come from the germline V gene. Trimming removed 1 base at V and 10 bases at J, with 16 bases between. The CDR3 covers 14 residues. CDR3 amino acids: CASSYYGGGEDYTF. CDR3 DNA sequence: TGTGCCAGCAGTTACTATGGCGGGGGCGAAGACTACACCTTC.

This clonotype was counted many times. The rearrangement uses TRBV19 and TRBJ1-2; D unclear. The germline CDR1 and CDR2 sequences are LNHDA and SQIVND (reference sequence). The V end was cut by 3 bases, the J end by 7 bases, with 15 bases between. The length of the CDR3 is 14 residues. For the CDR3, the DNA is TGTGCCAGTAGTATCTCCCGGGCCTCGGGTGGCTACACCTTC. Its translation: CASSISRASGGYTF.

This chain connects TRBV2 to TRBJ1-2; D is uncertain. This CDR3 spans 14 amino acids. CDR1 and CDR2 from the germline V gene are SNHLY and FYNNEI. The V and J ends lost 4 bases and 5 bases respectively, with 14 bases between them. CDR3: CASSVPRTVYGYTF. The DNA of the CDR3 is TGTGCCAGCAGTGTACCCCGGACCGTATATGGCTACACCTTC.

This clonotype was detected many times. The V and J genes are TRBV7-2 and TRBJ2-5; no clear D gene. The CDR3 covers 14 residues. Germline CDR1 reads SGHTA; CDR2 reads FQGNSA. Trimming pared 4 bases from V and 1 base from J, leaving 10 bases between. CDR3 nucleotides: TGTGCCAGCAGCTCCAGGCGATCCCAAGAGACCCAGTACTTC. It codes for CASSSRRSQETQYF.

Only a few counts were recorded for this clonotype. This chain links TRBV10-3 with TRBJ1-6, with 8 bases identical to TRBD1. V dropped 5 bases and J dropped 8; count of bases not matched to a gene: 14. There are 17 residues in the CDR3. The germline V gene encodes CDR1 ENHRY and CDR2 SYGVKD. This CDR3 reads CAISLYRGIDEDSPLHF. CDR3 sequence (DNA): TGTGCCATCAGTCTATACAGGGGGATCGATGAAGATTCACCCCTCCACTTT.

At least ten counts were recorded for this clonotype. CDR3 coding DNA: TGCGCCAGCAGCTTGACTTCACGAACCGGGGAGCTGTTTTTT. This sequence encodes CASSLTSRTGELFF. The chain recombines TRBV5-1 with TRBJ2-2; D gene unclear. Germline V gives CDR1 SGHRS, CDR2 YFSETQ. The length of the CDR3 is 14 residues. Trimming removed 1 base from V and 5 bases from J, with 9 bases in between.

This clonotype was detected only a few times. This chain joins TRBV12-3 or TRBV12-4 and TRBJ1-5; possibly TRBD1 for D (5 bases). With 3 bases removed from V and 1 base from J, the gap between germline ends came to 10 bases. This CDR3 spans 15 amino acids. CDR3 loop: CASSFMQGSNQPQHF. The CDR3 DNA reads TGTGCCAGCAGTTTCATGCAGGGAAGCAATCAGCCCCAGCATTTT.

This clonotype showed up just a few times. The chain carries TRBV5-1 and TRBJ2-3; a possible D gene is TRBD2 (6 bases). Per the germline V gene, CDR1 is SGHRS and CDR2 is YFSETQ. The CDR3 totals 14 residues. The V and J ends lost 1 base and 6 bases respectively, with 12 bases between them. CDR3 nucleotide sequence: TGCGCCAGCAGCTTGTGGGGGGTTGGGGATACGCAGTATTTT. Translated: CASSLWGVGDTQYF. The entire variable domain, with the rest obtained from reference TRBV5-1 and TRBJ2-3, is as follows: KAGVTQTPRYLIKTRGQQVTLSCSPISGHRSVSWYQQTPGQGLQFLFEYFSETQRNKGNFPGRFSGRQFSNSRSEMNVSTLELGDSALYLCASSLWGVGDTQYFGPGTRLTVL.